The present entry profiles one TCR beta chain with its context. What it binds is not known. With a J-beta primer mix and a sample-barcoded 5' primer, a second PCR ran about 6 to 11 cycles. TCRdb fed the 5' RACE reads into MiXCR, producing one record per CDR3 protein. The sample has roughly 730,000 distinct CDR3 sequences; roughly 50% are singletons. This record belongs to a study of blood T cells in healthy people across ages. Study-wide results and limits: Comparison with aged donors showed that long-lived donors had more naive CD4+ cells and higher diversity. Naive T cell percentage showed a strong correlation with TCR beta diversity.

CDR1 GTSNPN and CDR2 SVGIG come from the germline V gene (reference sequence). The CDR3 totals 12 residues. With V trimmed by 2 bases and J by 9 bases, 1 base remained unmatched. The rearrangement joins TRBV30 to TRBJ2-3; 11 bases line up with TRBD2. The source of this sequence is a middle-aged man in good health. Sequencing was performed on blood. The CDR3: CAWSLAGGTQYF. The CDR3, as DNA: TGTGCCTGGAGTCTAGCGGGGGGAACGCAGTATTTT.